These 3 T cell receptor beta chains originate from one sample sequenced in a study of regulatory T cells in long-lasting Graves disease. CDR3-region Arm-PCR and iRepertoire HTBI primers produced the TCR beta libraries. One entry per CDR3 protein, called by TCRdb with MiXCR from the multiplex PCR reads. The sample carries 300,000 or so distinct CDR3 sequences, around 19% recorded once. The time point was: persistent/refractory GD, antithyroid drugs over 5 years with positive TRAb. TCR sequences were obtained from RNA taken from PBMCs. This specimen was peripheral blood mononuclear cells (PBMCs), taken when the disease was refractory, from a patient treated with antithyroid drugs. The source is a female donor with Graves disease.

This clonotype was seen ten or more times. This chain uses TRBV11-2 with TRBJ2-7; D might be TRBD1 (6 bases). Trimming cost V 7 bases and J 0 bases, with 13 bases left between them. Germline V gene lookup returns CDR1 SGHAT and CDR2 FQNNGV. The CDR3 consists of 14 residues. This CDR3 reads CASNINRASYEQYF. The CDR3 nucleotides read TGTGCCAGCAACATAAACAGGGCCTCCTACGAGCAGTACTTC.

This clonotype was picked up many times. The chain joins TRBV6-1 to TRBJ1-2, with TRBD1 as a possible D gene (5 bases). The CDR3 spans 18 residues. Germline assignment: CDR1 MNHNS and CDR2 SASEGT. Trimming took 5 bases from V and 3 from J, leaving 25 bases between them. CDR3 bases: TGTGCCAGCAGTCCCCGACTAGGGTGGGGCCGAATTTACTATGGCTACACCTTC. It specifies CASSPRLGWGRIYYGYTF.

Many counts were recorded for this clonotype. This sequence joins TRBV6-1 and TRBJ1-6, with D unclear. The CDR3 is made up of 13 amino acids. CDR1 is MNHNS and CDR2 is SASEGT in the germline V gene. Trimming left V 10 bases short and J 6 bases short, with 13 bases between. The CDR3 DNA sequence: TGTGCCACACCGGGTCTCGGTAATTCACCCCTCCACTTT. Translation: CATPGLGNSPLHF.